This paragraph reports one T cell receptor (beta chain). What it binds is not known. The V end lost 5 bases, the J end lost 3 bases, and 4 bases lay between the germline ends. This CDR3 comprises 10 residues. CDR1 and CDR2 from the germline V gene are SQVTM and ANQGSEA. Profiled with immunoSEQ multiplex PCR; TCRdb holds only in-frame clones, not every one. The table shows about 90,000 clones, with approximately 90% occurring only once. This specimen belongs to a study of PD-1 blockade in classical Hodgkin lymphoma. General observations from the study: Relapsed/refractory patients reportedly had the lowest baseline TCR diversity, below newly diagnosed patients, who were below healthy donors. Repertoire differences have undefined causes, possibly disease activity or prior therapy. Partial responders and progressors had significantly lower baseline TCR diversity. Significantly greater TCR diversity emerged by C4D1 in CD4+ cells but not CD8+ cells.

Time point here: cycle 4 day 1 (C4D1), after five to seven weeks of nivolumab. Every patient experienced relapse after autologous stem cell transplantation, and brentuximab vedotin exposure varied. The sequences come from peripheral blood mononuclear cells (PBMCs), collected before the fourth cycle of nivolumab. The rearrangement uses TRBV29-1 and TRBJ1-1; D is unresolved. The sequence was collected from a human donor with classical Hodgkin lymphoma. The CDR3 loop is CSVRDTEAFF. Written as DNA, the CDR3 is TGCAGCGTTAGGGACACTGAAGCTTTCTTT.